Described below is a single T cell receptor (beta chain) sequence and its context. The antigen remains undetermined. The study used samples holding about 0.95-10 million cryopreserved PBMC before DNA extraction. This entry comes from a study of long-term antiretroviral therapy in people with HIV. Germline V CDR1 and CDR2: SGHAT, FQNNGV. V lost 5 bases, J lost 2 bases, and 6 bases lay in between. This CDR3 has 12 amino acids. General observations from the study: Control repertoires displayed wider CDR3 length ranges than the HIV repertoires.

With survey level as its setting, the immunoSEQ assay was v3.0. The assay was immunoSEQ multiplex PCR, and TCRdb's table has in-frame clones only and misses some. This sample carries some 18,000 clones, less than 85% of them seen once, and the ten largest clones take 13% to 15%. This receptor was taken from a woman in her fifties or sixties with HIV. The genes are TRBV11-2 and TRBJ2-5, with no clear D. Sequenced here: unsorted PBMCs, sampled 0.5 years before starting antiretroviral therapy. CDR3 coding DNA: TGTGCCAGCAGCCGCCCTCAAGAGACCCAGTACTTC. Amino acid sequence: CASSRPQETQYF. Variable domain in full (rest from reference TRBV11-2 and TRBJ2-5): EAGVAQSPRYKIIEKRQSVAFWCNPISGHATLYWYQQILGQGPKLLIQFQNNGVVDDSQLPKDRFSAERLKGVDSTLKIQPAKLEDSAVYLCASSRPQETQYFGPGTRLLVL.